This T cell receptor (beta chain) stems from a study of blood T cell repertoires in COVID-19. About the study: PBMCs, B-cell-depleted T cells, or T cells were the source of the cDNA or gDNA that made up the material.

Per the study methods: Reference gene primers were amplified, and this amplification served to estimate nucleated cell counts. Sequenced by immunoSEQ multiplex PCR; TCRdb stores in-frame clones only, minus some. V and J calls and clone size are as listed in that table; D and trimming were resolved from the DNA. The table lists tens of thousands of clones, roughly 87% of them singletons. This CDR3 has 16 residues. Germline V gene data show CDR1 as SGHNT and CDR2 as YYREEE (reference sequence). The trim removed 4 bases at V and 7 bases at J, leaving 15 bases unmatched. The chain uses TRBV5-4 and TRBJ1-1; 8 nucleotides line up with TRBD1. Input material: peripheral blood. This TCR derives from a man in his fifties with acute or convalescent COVID-19. This chain's CDR3 is CASSLAADRGQNEAFF. DNA of the CDR3: TGTGCCAGCAGCCTAGCCGCAGACAGGGGACAAAATGAAGCTTTCTTT.